These T cell receptor beta chains were read from a single sample in a study of blood T cell repertoires in COVID-19. This table comes from immunoSEQ multiplex PCR, and its TCRdb copy is limited to in-frame clones, with some not included. Counted here are 150,000 or so clones, about 87% occurring once; the ten biggest clones make up approximately 6.1%. Sequenced sample: peripheral blood. These receptor sequences come from a man older than 75 with acute or convalescent COVID-19. Each CDR3 is given with its conserved first and last residue. The order of the fields is V gene, CDR3 protein.

v_gene: TRBV5-1
CDR3aa: CASSQQGEGSGNTIYF

v_gene: TRBV9
CDR3aa: CASSPQAGRDSPLHF

v_gene: TRBV2
CDR3aa: CASSDREPNTEAFF

v_gene: TRBV7-2
CDR3aa: CASSLSVRLAGGRKNIQYF

v_gene: TRBV5-1
CDR3aa: CASSPGSGLEQYF

v_gene: TRBV7-9
CDR3aa: CASSSIAGWVQETQYF

v_gene: TRBV27
CDR3aa: CASSLGTGGWETQYF

v_gene: TRBV28
CDR3aa: CASKYTSGGTEAFF

v_gene: TRBV5-4
CDR3aa: CASSPSLGDTEAFF

v_gene: TRBV21-1
CDR3aa: CASSKVGAPGNTIYF

v_gene: TRBV27
CDR3aa: CASSLPRGGPYNEQFF